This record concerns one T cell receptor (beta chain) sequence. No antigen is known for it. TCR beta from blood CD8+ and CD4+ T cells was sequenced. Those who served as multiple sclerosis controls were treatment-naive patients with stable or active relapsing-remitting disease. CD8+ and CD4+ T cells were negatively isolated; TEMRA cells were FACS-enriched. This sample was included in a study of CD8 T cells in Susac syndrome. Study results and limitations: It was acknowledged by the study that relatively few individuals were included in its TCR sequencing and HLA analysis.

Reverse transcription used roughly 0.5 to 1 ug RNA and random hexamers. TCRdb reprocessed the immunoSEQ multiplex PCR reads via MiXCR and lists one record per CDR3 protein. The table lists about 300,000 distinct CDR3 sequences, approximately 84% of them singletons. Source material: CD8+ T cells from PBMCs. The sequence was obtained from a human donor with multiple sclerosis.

CDR3 sequence: CAWMGGTGGFYEQYF. Written as DNA, the CDR3 is TGTGCCTGGATGGGGGGGACAGGAGGGTTCTACGAGCAGTACTTC. This sequence joins TRBV30 and TRBJ2-7, with a possible D match to TRBD1 (8 bases). V lost 4 bases and J 3 bases, leaving 19 bases between the germline ends. The CDR3 covers 15 residues. Germline loops: CDR1 GTSNPN, CDR2 SVGIG (reference sequence).